The table lists the clone carrying this T cell receptor (beta chain) with a count of one. Researchers sorted participants into cohorts using their self-reported clinical history. Under the authors' procedure: For nucleated cells, counts were estimated from reference gene primer amplification. The table came from immunoSEQ multiplex PCR; TCRdb's copy has only in-frame clones and leaves some out. V and J calls and clone size are copied from that table; D and trimming were computed from the DNA. The sample carries 200,000 to 250,000 clones, under 90% recorded once. This entry is derived from a study of blood T cell repertoires in COVID-19. In the study overall: T cells, B-cell-depleted T cells, or PBMCs supplied cDNA or gDNA.

Germline V gene data show CDR1 as SGHVS and CDR2 as FQNEAQ. Trimming pared 2 bases from V and 2 bases from J, leaving 21 bases between. This CDR3 spans 18 amino acids. This chain joins TRBV7-8 and TRBJ1-2; the D gene is possibly TRBD1 (5 bases). The sequence was collected from a man aged 40-55 years who had recovered from COVID-19. Input material: PBMCs or T cells enriched from blood (not recorded which). The CDR3 here is CASSLRTWGLGLNYGYTF. DNA of the CDR3: TGTGCCAGCAGCTTACGGACATGGGGCCTGGGGCTAAACTATGGCTACACCTTC.